The sample holds one count of the clone carrying this TCR beta chain. Profiling relied on immunoSEQ multiplex PCR, and the TCRdb table lists in-frame clones only, not all of them. In the table there are approximately 90,000 clones, nearly 97% of which are singletons. There are 15 residues in the CDR3. The ends were cut back, 0 bases at V and 2 bases at J, with 9 bases in the middle. Germline assignment: CDR1 SGHRS and CDR2 YFSETQ. This sample is part of a study of technical replicates of blood from several donors. The chain uses TRBV5-1 and TRBJ2-1; no definite D call. The sequence came from a human donor in good health. Source material: T cells isolated from PBMCs. The CDR3 DNA reads as TGCGCCAGCAGCTTGGGCGATAGAACCTACAATGAGCAGTTCTTC. Its protein is CASSLGDRTYNEQFF.